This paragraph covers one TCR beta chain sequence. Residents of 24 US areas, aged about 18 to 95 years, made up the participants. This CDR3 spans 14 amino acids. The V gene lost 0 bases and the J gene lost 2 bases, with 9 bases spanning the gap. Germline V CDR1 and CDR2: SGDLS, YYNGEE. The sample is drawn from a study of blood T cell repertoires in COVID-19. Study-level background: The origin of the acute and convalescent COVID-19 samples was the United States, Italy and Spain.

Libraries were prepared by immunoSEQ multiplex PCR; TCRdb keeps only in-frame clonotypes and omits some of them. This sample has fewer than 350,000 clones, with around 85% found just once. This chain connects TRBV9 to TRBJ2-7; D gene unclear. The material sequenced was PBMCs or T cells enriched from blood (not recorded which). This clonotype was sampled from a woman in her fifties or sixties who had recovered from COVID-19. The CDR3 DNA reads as TGTGCCAGCAGCGTAGGGCCGGCGGCCTACGAGCAGTACTTC. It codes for CASSVGPAAYEQYF.